The present TCR beta chain was sequenced within a study of radiotherapy plus CTLA-4 blockade in lung cancer. The V end lost 1 base, the J end lost 0 bases, and 9 bases lay between the germline ends. The germline CDR1 and CDR2 sequences are SGHRS and YFSETQ. This CDR3 comprises 15 residues. Profiling relied on immunoSEQ multiplex PCR, and the TCRdb table lists in-frame clones only, not all of them. The sample consists of tens of thousands of clones, 70% to 80% of them appearing once. The sequence was collected from a human donor with non-small cell lung cancer who had stable disease on radiotherapy plus ipilimumab. The chain joins TRBV5-1 to TRBJ2-3, with D uncertain. Sequenced here: peripheral blood, sampled from a patient treated with radiotherapy plus ipilimumab. In nucleotides, the CDR3 is TGCGCCAGCAGCTTGCAGACTTCTAGCACAGATACGCAGTATTTT. Amino acid sequence: CASSLQTSSTDTQYF.